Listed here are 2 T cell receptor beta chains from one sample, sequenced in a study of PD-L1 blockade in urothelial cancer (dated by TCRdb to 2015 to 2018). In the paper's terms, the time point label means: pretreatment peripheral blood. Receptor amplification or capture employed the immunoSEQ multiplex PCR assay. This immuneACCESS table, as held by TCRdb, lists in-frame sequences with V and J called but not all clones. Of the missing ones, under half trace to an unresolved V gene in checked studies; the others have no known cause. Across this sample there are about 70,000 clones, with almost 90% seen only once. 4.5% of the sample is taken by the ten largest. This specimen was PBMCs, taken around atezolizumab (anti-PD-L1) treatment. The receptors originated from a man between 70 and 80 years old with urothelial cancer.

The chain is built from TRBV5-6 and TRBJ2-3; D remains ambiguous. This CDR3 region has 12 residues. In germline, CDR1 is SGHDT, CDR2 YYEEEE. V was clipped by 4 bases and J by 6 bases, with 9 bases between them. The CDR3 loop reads CASSHVEDTQYF. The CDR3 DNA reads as TGTGCCAGCAGCCACGTTGAGGATACGCAGTATTTT.

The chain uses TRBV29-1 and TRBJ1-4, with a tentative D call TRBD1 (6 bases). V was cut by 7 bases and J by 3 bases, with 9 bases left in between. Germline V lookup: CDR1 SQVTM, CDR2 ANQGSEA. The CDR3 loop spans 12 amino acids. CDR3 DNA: TGCAGCGGCGGACAGTCTAATGAAAAACTGTTTTTT. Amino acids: CSGGQSNEKLFF.